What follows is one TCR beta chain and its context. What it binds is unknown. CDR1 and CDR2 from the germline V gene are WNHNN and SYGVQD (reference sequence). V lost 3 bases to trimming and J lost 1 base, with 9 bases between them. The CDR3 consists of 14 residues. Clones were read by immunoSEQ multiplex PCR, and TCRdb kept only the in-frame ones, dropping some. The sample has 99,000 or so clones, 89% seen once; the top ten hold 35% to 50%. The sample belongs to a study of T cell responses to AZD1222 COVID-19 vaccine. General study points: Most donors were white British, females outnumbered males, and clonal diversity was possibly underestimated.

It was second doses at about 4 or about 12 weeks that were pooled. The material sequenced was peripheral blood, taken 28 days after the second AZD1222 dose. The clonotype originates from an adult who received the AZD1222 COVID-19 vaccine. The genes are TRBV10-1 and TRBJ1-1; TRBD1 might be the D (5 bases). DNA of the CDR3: TGCGCCAGCAGTGAAGCCACAGGGAACACTGAAGCTTTCTTT. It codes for CASSEATGNTEAFF.